This T cell receptor beta chain was sequenced in a study of CD8 T cells in Susac syndrome (dated by TCRdb to between 2017 and 2020). Study-level background: The study used repertoire sequencing to test whether antigen drove CD8+ T cell activation and differentiation in Susac syndrome. The paper's findings and limits, for the study overall: The study acknowledged that relatively few individuals were included in the TCR sequencing and HLA analysis.

Peripheral blood CD8+ and CD4+ T cells from healthy donors, Susac syndrome patients and multiple sclerosis patients were profiled by high-throughput TCR beta sequencing. The healthy donors served as controls matched for age and sex. Bulk CD8+ and CD4+ T cells were purified by magnetic negative isolation, whereas CD8+ TEMRA cells were enriched by FACS. Blood was collected in EDTA tubes and processed within 24 hours, with PBMCs isolated through density gradient centrifugation. PBMCs intended for TCR sequencing were cryopreserved in liquid nitrogen and thawed later in a water bath at 37 degrees C. The sorted or isolated CD4+, CD8+ and CD8+ TEMRA cells reached a purity of at least 90%. Of note for this clonotype: What this receptor recognizes is not known. The input lacks base qualities; no much larger clone sits a single base away.

RNA was extracted using the RNeasy kit, and about 0.45 to 1 ug of the RNA was reverse transcribed with random hexamers. The immunoSEQ multiplex PCR assay, covering 54 Vbeta and 13 Jbeta segments, was used to amplify TCR beta CDR3 regions. To correct PCR amplification bias, a synthetic template baseline was used for both primer optimization and computational correction. Concerning the study's data processing: Reads were annotated to V, D and J genes according to IMGT and were analyzed with immunoSEQ Analyzer, with only productive sequences retained. To calculate clonality, Shannon entropy was normalized by log2 of the number of productive unique sequences and then subtracted from one. Public and private clones were assessed among the 100 most prevalent clones of each patient and control. Clones were defined as Susac-specific when absent from the healthy and MS cohorts, from about 1,100 published viral clones and from other ImmuneACCESS disease sequences. Through fastp at Q25 and MiXCR, TCRdb rebuilt clones from the public reads, retaining in-frame beta chains. CDR3 protein sequences are deduplicated, and each keeps its most common genes and DNA. For this entry, the V and J calls and clone size follow TCRdb and not the study's own pipeline. In this sample the table shows about 190,000 distinct CDR3 sequences, roughly 94% of which occur a single time. The ten largest account for 0.1% of the sample.

V loses 1 base of germline sequence and J loses 5 bases, and the interval between the two ends is 8 bases. The CDR3 has 13 amino acids, counting the end cysteine and phenylalanine. Just CDR3 DNA is preserved here, 39 bases in frame from base 1. In the germline V gene, CDR1 corresponds to SNHLY and CDR2 to FYNNEI. The sequence was collected from a human donor in good health. The sequenced sample consisted of CD4+ T cells from PBMCs. The chain employs TRBV2 and TRBJ2-5, with a weak D call of TRBD1 (5 bases match). The nucleotides read TGTGCCAGCAGTGAAGAGGGGCAGGAGACCCAGTACTTC. The translation is CASSEEGQETQYF.